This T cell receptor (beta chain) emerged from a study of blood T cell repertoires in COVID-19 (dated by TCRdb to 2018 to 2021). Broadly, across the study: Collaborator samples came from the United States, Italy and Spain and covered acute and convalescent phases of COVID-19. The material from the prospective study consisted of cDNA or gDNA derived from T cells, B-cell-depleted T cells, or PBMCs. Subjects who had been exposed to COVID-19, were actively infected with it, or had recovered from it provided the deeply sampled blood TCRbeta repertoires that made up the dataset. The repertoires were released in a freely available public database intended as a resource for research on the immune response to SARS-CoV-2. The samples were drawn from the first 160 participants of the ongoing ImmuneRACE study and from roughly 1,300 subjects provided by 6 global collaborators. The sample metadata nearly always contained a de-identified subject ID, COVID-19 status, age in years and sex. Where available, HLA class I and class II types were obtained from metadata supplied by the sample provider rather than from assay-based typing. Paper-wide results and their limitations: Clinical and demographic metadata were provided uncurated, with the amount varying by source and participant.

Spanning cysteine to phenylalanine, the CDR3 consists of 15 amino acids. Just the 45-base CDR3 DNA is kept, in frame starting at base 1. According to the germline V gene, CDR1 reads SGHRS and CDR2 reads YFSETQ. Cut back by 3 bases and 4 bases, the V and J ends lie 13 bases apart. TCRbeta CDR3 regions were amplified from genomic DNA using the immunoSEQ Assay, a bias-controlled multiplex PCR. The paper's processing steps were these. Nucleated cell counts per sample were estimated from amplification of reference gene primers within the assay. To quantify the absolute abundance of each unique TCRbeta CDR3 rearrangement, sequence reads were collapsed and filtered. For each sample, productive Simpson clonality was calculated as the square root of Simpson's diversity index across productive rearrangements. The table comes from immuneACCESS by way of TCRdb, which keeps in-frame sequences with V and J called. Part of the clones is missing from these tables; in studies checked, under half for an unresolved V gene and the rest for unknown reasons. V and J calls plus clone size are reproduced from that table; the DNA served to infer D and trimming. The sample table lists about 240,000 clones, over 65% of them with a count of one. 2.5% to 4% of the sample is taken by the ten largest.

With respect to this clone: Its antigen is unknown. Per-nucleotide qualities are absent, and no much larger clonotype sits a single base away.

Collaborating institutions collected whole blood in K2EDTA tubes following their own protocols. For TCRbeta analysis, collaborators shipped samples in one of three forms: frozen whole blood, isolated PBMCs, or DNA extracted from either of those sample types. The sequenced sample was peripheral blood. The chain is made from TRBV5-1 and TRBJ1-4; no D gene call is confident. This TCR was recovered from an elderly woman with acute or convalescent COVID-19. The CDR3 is CASSSLGRLNEKLFF. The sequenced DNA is TGCGCCAGCAGCTCCCTGGGTAGACTTAATGAAAAACTGTTTTTT.